These T cell receptor beta chains were read from a single sample in a study of T cells in Graves' hyperthyroidism and ophthalmopathy. TCRdb recomputed calls from the multiplex PCR reads with MiXCR, one row per CDR3 protein. The repertoire includes roughly 710,000 distinct CDR3 sequences, roughly a third of them detected once, and around 30% sits in the top ten. The sequencing input was blood. The receptor source for this set is a woman aged 40 to 49 with Graves' hyperthyroidism. The CDR3 runs from the conserved cysteine through the conserved F or W. Fields, in order: D gene, clone size, V gene, CDR3 length, J gene, CDR3 protein, CDR3 DNA. D genes are given only for firm matches. For some rows the clone size is stated as once, few or many, or as a class when expanded; others skip it.

D: TRBD1; size: .; V: TRBV5-1; length: 16; J: TRBJ2-2; CDR3: CASSLEGTGVPGELFF; DNA: TGCGCCAGCAGCTTGGAAGGGACAGGGGTTCCCGGGGAGCTGTTTTTT
D: .; size: .; V: TRBV20-1; length: 15; J: TRBJ2-7; CDR3: CSARDGGSSAYEQYF; DNA: TGCAGTGCTAGAGATGGGGGCTCATCGGCCTACGAGCAGTACTTC
D: .; size: many; V: TRBV29-1; length: 12; J: TRBJ1-2; CDR3: CSVAGLSYGYTF; DNA: TGCAGCGTTGCGGGACTAAGCTATGGCTACACCTTC
D: .; size: .; V: TRBV2; length: 15; J: TRBJ1-6; CDR3: CASSEGGWGLSPLHF; DNA: TGTGCCAGCAGTGAAGGTGGCTGGGGCTTGTCACCCCTCCACTTT
D: TRBD1; size: few; V: TRBV9; length: 15; J: TRBJ1-5; CDR3: CASSVGITGVQPQHF; DNA: TGTGCCAGCAGCGTAGGGATTACAGGGGTCCAGCCCCAGCATTTT
D: TRBD1; size: few; V: TRBV7-9; length: 17; J: TRBJ2-2; CDR3: CASSLSRTGPNTGELFF; DNA: TGTGCCAGCAGCTTATCGAGGACAGGACCGAACACCGGGGAGCTGTTTTTT
D: .; size: few; V: TRBV7-9; length: 13; J: TRBJ2-2; CDR3: CASSLEDFGELFF; DNA: TGTGCCAGCAGCTTAGAGGACTTCGGGGAGCTGTTTTTT
D: .; size: many; V: TRBV10-3; length: 15; J: TRBJ1-2; CDR3: CAISDLGSANYGYTF; DNA: TGTGCCATCAGTGATTTGGGATCGGCTAACTATGGCTACACCTTC
D: TRBD1; size: few; V: TRBV6-1; length: 16; J: TRBJ2-7; CDR3: CASSEITGQGGYEQYF; DNA: TGTGCCAGCAGTGAGATAACGGGACAGGGGGGTTACGAGCAGTACTTC
D: .; size: .; V: TRBV7-9; length: 15; J: TRBJ2-3; CDR3: CASSLAGQGSDTQYF; DNA: TGTGCCAGCAGCTTGGCCGGTCAGGGCTCAGATACGCAGTATTTT
D: .; size: .; V: TRBV11-2; length: 17; J: TRBJ1-1; CDR3: CASSLGGSLRVNTEAFF; DNA: TGTGCCAGCAGCTTAGGGGGGAGCCTTAGGGTCAACACTGAAGCTTTCTTT
D: TRBD1; size: .; V: TRBV7-3; length: 15; J: TRBJ2-7; CDR3: CASTHTLRDSYEQYF; DNA: TGTGCCAGCACCCACACATTACGGGACAGCTACGAGCAGTACTTC
D: TRBD1; size: few; V: TRBV19; length: 12; J: TRBJ2-7; CDR3: CASRQGAHEQYF; DNA: TGTGCCAGCAGACAGGGGGCCCACGAGCAGTACTTC
D: .; size: .; V: TRBV12-3/TRBV12-4; length: 15; J: TRBJ1-1; CDR3: CASTPYRGVDTEAFF; DNA: TGTGCCAGCACTCCTTATCGCGGTGTGGACACTGAAGCTTTCTTT
D: .; size: few; V: TRBV20-1; length: 12; J: TRBJ2-1; CDR3: CSVRGAGSEQFF; DNA: TGCAGTGTCAGGGGTGCGGGATCTGAGCAGTTCTTC
D: TRBD1; size: .; V: TRBV20-1; length: 16; J: TRBJ1-3; CDR3: CSALLPRTGSGNTINF; DNA: TGCAGTGCTCTTCTCCCTCGGACAGGGAGCGGAAACACCATAAATTTT
D: .; size: few; V: TRBV11-2; length: 14; J: TRBJ1-2; CDR3: CASSLETRSYGYTF; DNA: TGTGCCAGCAGCCTGGAAACACGGTCCTATGGCTACACCTTC
D: TRBD1; size: .; V: TRBV13; length: 18; J: TRBJ2-7; CDR3: CASSYPVPIQGLAGEQYF; DNA: TGTGCCAGCAGTTACCCCGTGCCAATACAGGGGTTGGCGGGTGAGCAGTACTTC
D: .; size: many; V: TRBV13; length: 13; J: TRBJ2-6; CDR3: CASSREGANVLTF; DNA: TGTGCCAGCAGCCGGGAGGGGGCCAACGTCCTGACTTTC
D: TRBD1; size: .; V: TRBV6-5; length: 14; J: TRBJ1-4; CDR3: CASSLSSGQQKLFF; DNA: TGTGCCAGCAGTTTATCATCGGGACAGCAAAAACTGTTTTTT
D: .; size: .; V: TRBV29-1; length: 16; J: TRBJ2-3; CDR3: CSVARTQTDSTDTQYF; DNA: TGCAGCGTTGCCCGCACCCAGACGGATAGCACAGATACGCAGTATTTT
D: .; size: .; V: TRBV7-9; length: 15; J: TRBJ1-1; CDR3: CASSSGDRLYTEAFF; DNA: TGTGCCAGCAGCTCCGGCGACAGGTTATACACTGAAGCTTTCTTT
D: .; size: .; V: TRBV10-3; length: 10; J: TRBJ2-2; CDR3: CAIWDGELFF; DNA: TGTGCCATCTGGGACGGGGAGCTGTTTTTT
D: .; size: many; V: TRBV29-1; length: 13; J: TRBJ1-2; CDR3: CSVALGTGYGYTF; DNA: TGCAGCGTTGCATTGGGGACCGGCTATGGCTACACCTTC
D: TRBD1; size: .; V: TRBV7-3; length: 16; J: TRBJ2-2; CDR3: CASSPPGQGLAGELFF; DNA: TGTGCTAGCTCACCACCGGGACAGGGGCTGGCCGGGGAGCTGTTTTTT
D: .; size: few; V: TRBV19; length: 14; J: TRBJ1-2; CDR3: CASSIRGEFYGYTF; DNA: TGTGCCAGTAGTATACGAGGGGAGTTCTATGGCTACACCTTC
D: .; size: many; V: TRBV10-3; length: 12; J: TRBJ1-5; CDR3: CATAGNNQPQHF; DNA: TGTGCCACAGCGGGGAATAATCAACCCCAGCATTTT
D: .; size: .; V: TRBV7-2; length: 15; J: TRBJ1-6; CDR3: CASSFFGLTNSPLHF; DNA: TGTGCCAGCAGCTTTTTCGGGTTAACTAATTCACCCCTCCACTTT
D: TRBD2; size: many; V: TRBV10-3; length: 15; J: TRBJ2-5; CDR3: CAISDVAGGQETQYF; DNA: TGTGCCATCAGTGATGTAGCGGGAGGACAAGAGACCCAGTACTTC
D: .; size: .; V: TRBV12-3/TRBV12-4; length: 14; J: TRBJ1-1; CDR3: CASHAGDKHTEAFF; DNA: TGTGCCAGCCATGCAGGGGATAAGCACACTGAAGCTTTCTTT
D: .; size: once; V: TRBV3-1; length: 14; J: TRBJ1-5; CDR3: CASSQGGAVQPQHF; DNA: TGTGCCAGCAGCCAGGGGGGGGCCGTCCAGCCCCAGCATTTT
D: .; size: few; V: TRBV19; length: 14; J: TRBJ1-1; CDR3: CASGTGFMNTEAFF; DNA: TGTGCCAGTGGTACAGGCTTCATGAACACTGAAGCTTTCTTT
D: .; size: many; V: TRBV29-1; length: 13; J: TRBJ1-2; CDR3: CSAHGLNLYGYTF; DNA: TGCAGCGCCCACGGACTTAACCTATATGGCTACACCTTC
D: .; size: few; V: TRBV7-3; length: 15; J: TRBJ1-1; CDR3: CASSQDTAPNTEAFF; DNA: TGCGCCAGCAGCCAAGACACCGCCCCGAACACTGAAGCTTTCTTT
D: .; size: .; V: TRBV6-5; length: 12; J: TRBJ1-3; CDR3: CASTDAGNTIYF; DNA: TGTGCCAGCACCGATGCTGGAAACACCATATATTTT
D: .; size: .; V: TRBV11-2; length: 15; J: TRBJ2-5; CDR3: CASSAGEWGQETQYF; DNA: TGTGCCAGCAGTGCTGGGGAGTGGGGCCAAGAGACCCAGTACTTC
D: .; size: .; V: TRBV19; length: 15; J: TRBJ2-7; CDR3: CASSPRTMDSYEQYF; DNA: TGTGCCAGTAGTCCGAGGACTATGGACTCCTACGAGCAGTACTTC
D: TRBD2; size: few; V: TRBV6-6; length: 15; J: TRBJ2-7; CDR3: CASSYDPGGPREQYF; DNA: TGTGCCAGCAGTTACGATCCGGGAGGGCCTCGGGAGCAGTACTTC
D: .; size: .; V: TRBV2; length: 11; J: TRBJ1-5; CDR3: CASSEGPFQHF; DNA: TGTGCCAGCAGTGAGGGCCCTTTCCAGCATTTT